The clone carrying this TCR beta chain was found many times. This sample's time point: patch test 1, 2 weeks after DPC sensitization. The treatment: therapeutic diphenylcyclopropenone sensitization with weekly scalp DPC. Methods used by the authors: Counting gave a median of approximately 96,000 TCRs per sample, with values ranging from about 23,224 to 690,600. MiXCR, run by TCRdb on the RACE reads, gives a single entry per CDR3 protein. The V and J calls were not made by the authors but by TCRdb's processing. There are tens of thousands of distinct CDR3 sequences in the sample; over 9.5% occur only once, and under 4% lies in the top ten. This sample is part of a study of human T cells and chemical hapten exposure. Study overall: Weekly scalp doses of diphenylcyclopropenone were given to patients during the approximately 26-week study. After 6 days, upper back 0.01% DPC patch tests were scored. The patient population, which was mostly female, had alopecia areata, totalis or universalis.

Germline V CDR1 and CDR2: SNHLY, FYNNEI. V lost 6 bases, J lost 1 base, and 2 bases stayed unmatched. This CDR3 region has 13 residues. The sequence was collected from an older woman with alopecia areata. Some clones in this sample may be carry-over from other donors' samples. The chain links TRBV2 to TRBJ2-5, with 7 bases lining up with TRBD2. Sequenced material: whole blood, taken in connection with sensitization to the hapten diphenylcyclopropenone (DPC). This CDR3 is CASRRGSQETQYF. The CDR3, as DNA: TGTGCCAGCAGGCGGGGGAGCCAAGAGACCCAGTACTTC. Combining the CDR3 with reference TRBV2 and TRBJ2-5 gives the whole variable domain EPEVTQTPSHQVTQMGQEVILRCVPISNHLYFYWYRQILGQKVEFLVSFYNNEISEKSEIFDDQFSVERPDGSNFTLKIRSTKLEDSAMYFCASRRGSQETQYFGPGTRLLVL.